This T cell receptor (beta chain) was observed in a study of control samples from healthy donors and cancer patients. Trimming removed 5 bases from V and 3 bases from J; junction bases left unmatched: 7. This CDR3 is built from 16 residues. The germline gives CDR1 MNHEY, CDR2 SMNVEV (reference sequence). Clones were read by immunoSEQ multiplex PCR, and TCRdb kept only the in-frame ones, dropping some. The table has fewer than 200,000 clones, approximately 96% seen once. The chain employs TRBV27 and TRBJ1-2; 12 bases fit TRBD1. Specimen: blood. This receptor was taken from a woman under 40 in good health. The CDR3 loop is CASSRRDRGRDYGYTF. The CDR3 coding sequence is TGTGCCAGCAGTCGCCGGGACAGGGGGCGCGACTATGGCTACACCTTC.